These 5 T cell receptor beta chains were all obtained from the same sample, sequenced in a study of Graves' ophthalmopathy and Graves' hyperthyroidism. Scientists amplified the TCR beta CDR3 regions from RNA transcripts. First-round RT-PCR employed HTBI primers, with a second-round multiplex PCR after it. TCRdb processed the multiplex PCR reads anew with MiXCR; each CDR3 protein has one entry. The data show about 640,000 distinct CDR3 sequences, with about 38% seen just once and over 2.5% held by the top ten. Sequenced material: peripheral blood. These receptors originate from an adult man with Graves' ophthalmopathy.

With regard to this clonotype: The germline gene is not matched at one end of the junction; a read error may be the cause. The chain links TRBV10-3 to TRBJ1-5; TRBD1 matches 8 bases. Germline V CDR1 and CDR2: ENHRY, SYGVKD. The CDR3 contains 15 residues. The CDR3 loop reads CASSEDRVSNQPQHF. DNA of the CDR3: TGTGCCAGCAGTGAGGACAGGGTAAGCAATCAGCCCCAGCATTTT.

V gene TRBV29-1 combines with J gene TRBJ2-5, with D tentatively TRBD2 (6 bases). The CDR3 loop spans 13 amino acids. The germline V gene encodes CDR1 SQVTM and CDR2 ANQGSEA. CDR3 nucleotide sequence: TGCACCGGGGGAGTAGGCGAGCTAGAGACCCAGTACTTC. Translation gives CTGGVGELETQYF.

Details on this clonotype: One junction end disagrees with the germline gene, perhaps due to a read error. This chain connects TRBV25-1 to TRBJ1-1, with 8 positions matching TRBD1. The CDR3 is 14 residues long. Germline CDR1 MGHDK, CDR2 SYGVNS. CDR3 sequence: CASSPGQVKTEAFF. For the CDR3, the DNA is TGTGCCAGCAGCCCGGGACAGGTGAAGACTGAAGCTTTCTTT.

This clonotype was observed many times. For the CDR3, the DNA is TGTGCCAGCAGCTGGGGGTATAATTCACCCCTCCACTTT. Its protein product is CASSWGYNSPLHF. The V call is TRBV9, the J call TRBJ1-6; D is possibly TRBD1 (5 bases). The CDR3 extends over 13 amino acids. Trimming cost V 4 bases and J 4 bases, with 6 bases left between them. From germline, CDR1 is SGDLS and CDR2 YYNGEE.

The V call is TRBV25-1, the J call TRBJ2-5, with unresolved D. The V gene's germline CDR1 is MGHDK and CDR2 SYGVNS. V was clipped by 8 bases and J by 6 bases, with 19 bases between them. There are 14 residues in the CDR3. For the CDR3, the DNA is TGTGCCAGCGTTGCTACCCGAGTTAGCCAGACCCAGTACTTC. Amino acid sequence: CASVATRVSQTQYF. The whole variable domain, remainder taken from reference TRBV25-1 and TRBJ2-5, is EADIYQTPRYLVIGTGKKITLECSQTMGHDKMYWYQQDPGMELHLIHYSYGVNSTEKGDLSSESTVSRIRTEHFPLTLESARPSHTSQYLCASVATRVSQTQYFGPGTRLLVL.